This T cell receptor beta chain was observed in a study of control samples from healthy donors and cancer patients. Germline CDR1 and CDR2: GTSNPN and SVGIG (reference sequence). The germline V and J ends were trimmed by 2 bases and 12 bases, with 16 bases remaining between them. This CDR3 is built from 13 residues. Libraries were prepared by immunoSEQ multiplex PCR; TCRdb keeps only in-frame clonotypes and omits some of them. The sample carries about 80,000 clones, 88% recorded once. The material sequenced was blood. The receptor was derived from a woman aged 45-60 years in good health. The chain uses TRBV30 and TRBJ1-4; D ambiguous. In DNA form, the CDR3 reads TGTGCCTGGAGTCCGCTGACCGCTTTCGAACTGTTTTTT. It translates to CAWSPLTAFELFF.